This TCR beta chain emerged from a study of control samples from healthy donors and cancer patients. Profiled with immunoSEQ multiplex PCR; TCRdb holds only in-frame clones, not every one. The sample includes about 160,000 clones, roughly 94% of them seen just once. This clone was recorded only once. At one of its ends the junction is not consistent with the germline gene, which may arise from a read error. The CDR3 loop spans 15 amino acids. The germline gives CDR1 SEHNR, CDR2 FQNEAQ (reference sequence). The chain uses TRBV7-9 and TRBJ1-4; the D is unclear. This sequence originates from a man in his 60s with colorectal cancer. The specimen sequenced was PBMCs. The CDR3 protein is CASSLASATNEKLFF. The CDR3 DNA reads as TGTGCCAGCAGCCTAGCTTCGGCAACTAATGAAAAACTGTTTTTT.